Below are 4 T cell receptor beta chains sequenced from a single sample in a study of T cell responses to AZD1222 COVID-19 vaccine. Data came from immunoSEQ multiplex PCR; TCRdb stores just in-frame clones and leaves some out. Found here are roughly 97,000 clones, approximately 90% of them singletons; the top ten hold just under 7.5%. The sequenced sample was peripheral blood, obtained on day 0 of AZD1222 vaccination. These receptors all stem from an adult in good health.

V gene TRBV5-5 combines with J gene TRBJ2-5; D may be TRBD1 (6 bases). The CDR3 has 13 amino acids. CDR1 and CDR2 from the germline V gene are SGHKS and YYEKEE (reference sequence). V lost 7 bases and J lost 0, with 10 bases in between. CDR3 loop: CASRTDNQETQYF. Here the CDR3 DNA reads TGTGCCAGCCGGACAGACAACCAAGAGACCCAGTACTTC.

This clone was seen a handful of times. The chain uses TRBV5-4 and TRBJ2-7; no clear D gene. V lost 0 bases to trimming and J lost 6 bases, with 7 bases between them. Germline loops: CDR1 SGHNT, CDR2 YYREEE (reference sequence). The CDR3 length is 12 residues. CDR3: CASSLASREQYF. In nucleotides, the CDR3 is TGTGCCAGCAGCTTGGCGAGCCGCGAGCAGTACTTC.

The chain joins TRBV28 to TRBJ2-7, with 8 nucleotides matching TRBD1. V lost 4 bases to trimming and J lost 3 bases; unmatched junction nucleotides: 5. CDR3 size: 14 residues. The germline CDR1 and CDR2 sequences are MDHEN and SYDVKM. CDR3 sequence: CASSSWTGSYEQYF. In DNA form, the CDR3 reads TGTGCCAGCAGTTCGTGGACAGGGAGCTACGAGCAGTACTTC. The variable domain in full, completed from reference TRBV28 and TRBJ2-7, reads DVKVTQSSRYLVKRTGEKVFLECVQDMDHENMFWYRQDPGLGLRLIYFSYDVKMKEKGDIPEGYSVSREKKERFSLILESASTNQTSMYLCASSSWTGSYEQYFGPGTRLTVT.

The chain links TRBV5-1 to TRBJ1-2; 8 bases align to TRBD1. Trimming cost V 5 bases and J 6 bases; bases outside gene matches: 6. The germline gives CDR1 SGHRS, CDR2 YFSETQ. The CDR3 has 13 residues. The CDR3 nucleotides read TGCGCCAGCAGTCAGGGGGCTATGGATGGCTACACCTTC. Its protein is CASSQGAMDGYTF.